The subject of this entry is one TCR beta chain. Its antigen is not identified. The sequenced fragment ends 3 residues before the CDR3 boundary, so the rest is inferred from the germline J gene. The sample originates from a study of T cells in women clearing cervical HPV infection. Study-level findings and limits: Repertoire richness, not evenness, was significantly elevated in CIN3+ cases versus controls.

Dot-blot hybridization genotyped cervical HPV amplified with MY09/MY11 PCR. TCRdb's copy holds only in-frame clones and misses some; the assay was immunoSEQ multiplex PCR. The repertoire table contains roughly 36,000 clones. This CDR3 contains 14 residues. V shed 6 bases and J 1 base; nucleotides not matched to a gene: 7. CDR1 DFQATT and CDR2 SNEGSKA come from the germline V gene (reference sequence). The rearrangement links TRBV20-1 to TRBJ2-3; TRBD2 matches 7 bases. Sequencing was done on a sample of blood buffy coat. The sequence derives from a woman aged 18 to 75 with a cervical HPV16 infection that either progressed to CIN3+ or cleared (not recorded which). CDR3 DNA (partial): TGCAGTGCCACAGCGGGATTTGGCACAGATACG. Amino acids: CSATAGFGTDT. The entire CDR3 sequence reads CSATAGFGTDTQYF.